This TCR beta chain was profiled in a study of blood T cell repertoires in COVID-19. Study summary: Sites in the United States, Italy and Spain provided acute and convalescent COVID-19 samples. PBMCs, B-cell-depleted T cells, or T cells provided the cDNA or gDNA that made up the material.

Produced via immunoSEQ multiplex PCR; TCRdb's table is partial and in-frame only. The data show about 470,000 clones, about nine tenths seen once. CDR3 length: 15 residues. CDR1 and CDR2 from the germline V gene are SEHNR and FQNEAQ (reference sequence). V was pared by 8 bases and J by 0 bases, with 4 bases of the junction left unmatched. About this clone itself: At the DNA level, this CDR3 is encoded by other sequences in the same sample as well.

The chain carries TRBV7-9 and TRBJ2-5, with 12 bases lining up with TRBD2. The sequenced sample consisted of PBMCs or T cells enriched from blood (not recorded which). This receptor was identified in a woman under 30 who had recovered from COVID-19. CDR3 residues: CASGTSGGYQETQYF. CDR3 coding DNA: TGTGCCAGCGGAACTAGCGGGGGGTACCAAGAGACCCAGTACTTC.